This record covers a single T cell receptor beta chain. How the authors handled the data: For nucleated cells, counts were estimated from reference gene primer amplification. The table came from immunoSEQ multiplex PCR; TCRdb's copy has only in-frame clones and leaves some out. D and trimming were read from the DNA, whereas the V and J calls and clone size are those reported in that table. The sample records 300,000 to 450,000 clones, approximately 89% being singletons. The trim removed 5 bases at V and 3 bases at J, leaving 6 bases unmatched. Germline CDR1 reads PRHDT; CDR2 reads FYEKMQ (reference sequence). The CDR3 loop spans 14 amino acids. The data belong to a study of blood T cell repertoires in COVID-19.

The sample comprised PBMCs or T cells enriched from blood (not recorded which). This sequence joins TRBV13 and TRBJ2-7; 8 nucleotides line up with TRBD1. The sequence was collected from a man aged 30 to 39 who had recovered from COVID-19. The CDR3 protein is CASSNSGQGYEQYF. CDR3 in DNA: TGTGCCAGCAGCAACTCAGGACAGGGCTACGAGCAGTACTTC.